This entry lists 24 T cell receptor beta chains sequenced from one sample in a study of cytomegalovirus exposure and HLA in healthy donors (dated by TCRdb to 2017 to 2019). Library preparation employed the immunoSEQ multiplex PCR assay. The multiplex PCR relied on a mix of 60 forward primers for TCR Vbeta segments and 13 reverse primers for TCR Jbeta segments. This immuneACCESS table, as held by TCRdb, lists in-frame sequences with V and J called but not all clones. Of the missing ones, under half trace to an unresolved V gene in checked studies; the others have no known cause. The sample includes about 160,000 clones, with about two thirds observed a single time. The ten biggest clones cover about 2.7% of the sample. Sequencing used PBMCs. The receptors stem from a woman between 25 and 40 years old in good health and CMV-seronegative.

The chain couples TRBV5-1 to TRBJ1-2; 9 nucleotides agree with TRBD1. J was trimmed by 9 bases and V by 5 bases; bases with no gene match: 11. From germline, CDR1 is SGHRS and CDR2 YFSETQ. This CDR3 is built from 14 residues. In DNA form, the CDR3 reads TGCGCCAGCAGGACAACCGGGACAGGGCTTCGCTACACCTTC. It yields the protein CASRTTGTGLRYTF.

The rearrangement joins TRBV18 to TRBJ2-5, with 7 bases fitting TRBD1. Germline CDR1 KGHSH, CDR2 LQKENI. Unmatched junction bases numbered 5, after V lost 2 bases and J lost 5 bases. The CDR3 has 14 amino acids. CDR3 in amino acids: CASSPEGGSETQYF. The CDR3 bases are TGTGCCAGCTCACCAGAAGGGGGCTCGGAGACCCAGTACTTC.

V usage is TRBV5-1 and J usage is TRBJ1-1; possibly TRBD1 for D (5 bases). V lost 6 bases to trimming and J lost 3 bases, with 12 bases between them. The CDR3 totals 13 residues. Looked up from germline, CDR1 is SGHRS and CDR2 is YFSETQ. DNA of the CDR3: TGCGCCAGCATGAGAACAGGAGACACTGAAGCTTTCTTT. Translation gives CASMRTGDTEAFF.

This clone occurred a few times. The rearrangement links TRBV28 to TRBJ2-5; D possibly corresponds to TRBD1 (5 bases). This CDR3 comprises 13 residues. Germline V gene lookup returns CDR1 MDHEN and CDR2 SYDVKM. Trimming shortened V by 6 bases and J by 2 bases, and 10 bases separated the two germline ends. CDR3 sequence reads: CASRQVFQETQYF. CDR3 nucleotide sequence: TGTGCCAGCAGACAGGTCTTTCAAGAGACCCAGTACTTC.

The chain links TRBV4-3 to TRBJ2-1; possible D gene TRBD2, 6 bases. CDR3 size: 13 residues. V was cut by 4 bases and J by 2 bases, with 6 bases left in between. Germline V gene sequence: CDR1 LGHNA, CDR2 YSLEER. CDR3 in DNA: TGCGCCAGCAGCCCGGGAGCCTACAATGAGCAGTTCTTC. Encoded protein: CASSPGAYNEQFF.

The chain recombines TRBV4-3 with TRBJ2-1, with 8 bases lining up with TRBD2. Germline CDR1 is LGHNA and CDR2 is YSLEER. There are 15 residues in the CDR3. The ends lost 3 bases at V and 3 bases at J; junction bases unmatched: 4. This chain's CDR3 is CASSHDAGGYNEQFF. For the CDR3, the DNA is TGCGCCAGCAGCCACGATGCGGGAGGCTACAATGAGCAGTTCTTC.

The gene calls are TRBV7-9 and TRBJ2-7, with D uncertain. CDR1 and CDR2 from the germline V gene are SEHNR and FQNEAQ (reference sequence). The V end was cut by 5 bases, the J end by 1 base, with 18 bases between. This CDR3 comprises 16 residues. The DNA for the CDR3 is TGTGCCAGCAGCCCTTCCGTTGTTGACATATCCTACGAGCAGTACTTC. It encodes CASSPSVVDISYEQYF.

The chain has TRBV28 and TRBJ2-7, with unresolved D. The CDR3 is made up of 13 amino acids. Germline V CDR1 and CDR2: MDHEN, SYDVKM. V was cut by 1 base and J by 4 bases, with 8 bases left in between. CDR3: CASSLSSGYEQYF. The CDR3, as DNA: TGTGCCAGCAGTTTATCTTCCGGTTACGAGCAGTACTTC.

This chain links TRBV6-5 with TRBJ2-5; D might be TRBD1 (5 bases). The V end was cut by 6 bases, the J end by 2 bases, with 16 bases between. CDR3 size: 15 residues. CDR1 MNHEY and CDR2 SVGAGI come from the germline V gene. For the CDR3, the DNA is TGTGCCAGCAGGCCGACTCCCGGACAACAAGAGACCCAGTACTTC. It codes for CASRPTPGQQETQYF.

The chain combines TRBV5-4 with TRBJ2-1; no clear D. Per germline, CDR1 SGHNT and CDR2 YYREEE (reference sequence). This CDR3 has 11 amino acids. V shed 6 bases and J shed 6 bases, with 7 bases lying between them. The CDR3: CASIHSNEQFF. Here the CDR3 DNA reads TGTGCCAGCATTCACTCCAATGAGCAGTTCTTC.

The chain has TRBV6-5 and TRBJ1-6, with D hard to call. The CDR3 is made up of 15 amino acids. Trimming shortened V by 2 bases and J by 6 bases, and 11 bases separated the two germline ends. Germline V lookup: CDR1 MNHEY, CDR2 SVGAGI. Here the CDR3 reads CASSYLSASNSPLHF. The CDR3 region has the DNA TGTGCCAGCAGTTACCTGTCAGCTAGTAATTCACCCCTCCACTTT.

CDR3 region: CASSARTGGNQPQHF. CDR3 in DNA: TGTGCCAGCAGCGCCCGGACAGGGGGCAATCAGCCCCAGCATTTT. V and J are TRBV5-5 and TRBJ1-5, with 9 bases lining up with TRBD1. The CDR3 has 15 residues. Germline V lookup: CDR1 SGHKS, CDR2 YYEKEE (reference sequence). Trimming took 4 bases from V and 2 from J; bases not matched to a gene: 4.

The rearrangement joins TRBV28 to TRBJ2-2; the D gene is possibly TRBD2 (6 bases). The germline gives CDR1 MDHEN, CDR2 SYDVKM. V lost 6 bases, J lost 7 bases, and 9 bases lay in between. The CDR3 runs to 12 residues. CDR3 residues: CASREGDGELFF. In nucleotides, the CDR3 is TGTGCCAGCAGGGAGGGTGACGGGGAGCTGTTTTTT.

In its sample, this clone was seen a few times. The CDR3 sequence is CASSLRQGDIQYF. DNA for the CDR3: TGCGCCAGCAGCTTGAGACAGGGAGACATTCAGTACTTC. The chain employs TRBV5-1 and TRBJ2-4, with 7 bases fitting TRBD1. The J segment lost 8 bases and the V segment lost 1 base, leaving 3 bases of the junction unmatched. The CDR3 runs to 13 residues. CDR1 is SGHRS and CDR2 is YFSETQ in the germline V gene.

The rearrangement joins TRBV7-2 to TRBJ1-5; 7 nucleotides align to TRBD1. V was clipped by 8 bases and J by 7 bases; unmatched bases: 11. CDR3 length: 14 amino acids. The germline CDR1 and CDR2 sequences are SGHTA and FQGNSA. The CDR3 protein is CASSWTGFGQPQHF. The CDR3 DNA reads as TGTGCCAGCTCCTGGACAGGTTTTGGGCAGCCCCAGCATTTT.

As to this clone: Other DNA variants within this sample encode the same CDR3. The chain combines TRBV2 with TRBJ1-1; TRBD1 matches 7 bases. Trimming removed 6 bases from V and 2 bases from J; junction bases left unmatched: 6. The CDR3 has 14 residues. CDR1 and CDR2 from the germline V gene are SNHLY and FYNNEI. The CDR3 loop is CASRGDRDNTEAFF. For the CDR3, the DNA is TGTGCCAGCAGAGGGGACAGAGACAACACTGAAGCTTTCTTT.

The rearrangement uses TRBV9 and TRBJ2-1; D remains unclear. V was pared by 0 bases and J by 0 bases, with 7 bases between. Germline values: CDR1 SGDLS, CDR2 YYNGEE. The CDR3 spans 15 residues. For the CDR3, the DNA is TGTGCCAGCAGCGTAGCTCCGAGCTCCTACAATGAGCAGTTCTTC. It yields the protein CASSVAPSSYNEQFF.

The V call is TRBV5-6, the J call TRBJ2-1, with 8 nucleotides matching TRBD1. The CDR3 length is 11 residues. V trimming: 6 bases; J trimming: 9 bases; junction bases outside the gene matches: 2. The V gene's germline CDR1 is SGHDT and CDR2 YYEEEE. The DNA for the CDR3 is TGTGCCAGCATCAGGGGGCTTGAGCAGTTCTTC. This codes for CASIRGLEQFF.

This chain connects TRBV28 to TRBJ1-4; no firm D call. With 3 bases removed from V and 6 bases from J, the gap between germline ends came to 11 bases. CDR1 and CDR2 from the germline V gene are MDHEN and SYDVKM. This CDR3 region has 14 residues. For the CDR3, the DNA is TGTGCCAGCAGTTTCGGAGGCGGGGATGAAAAACTGTTTTTT. Translation gives CASSFGGGDEKLFF.

The CDR3 is CASSYVRRGYNEQFF. In nucleotides, the CDR3 is TGTGCCAGCAGTTACGTCCGGCGGGGCTACAATGAGCAGTTCTTC. This chain uses TRBV6-6 with TRBJ2-1; D may be TRBD2 (6 bases). The CDR3 is made up of 15 amino acids. The germline CDR1 and CDR2 sequences are MNHNY and SVGAGI (reference sequence). The V and J ends lost 2 bases and 3 bases respectively, with 11 bases between them.

J is TRBJ2-3 and V is TRBV6-1; 8 positions match TRBD2. This CDR3 contains 16 residues. Germline loops: CDR1 MNHNS, CDR2 SASEGT. The V gene end was trimmed by 2 bases and the J gene end by 6 bases; junction bases not matched to a gene: 10. CDR3 DNA: TGTGCCAGCAGTGAAATCGGGGGGGGCCTCGTGGATACGCAGTATTTT. Its protein is CASSEIGGGLVDTQYF.

This rearrangement joins TRBV5-1 to TRBJ1-2; D is uncertain. Germline CDR1 and CDR2: SGHRS and YFSETQ. The CDR3 sequence is 14 residues long. The V end lost 0 bases, the J end lost 2 bases, and 8 bases lay between the germline ends. Written as DNA, the CDR3 is TGCGCCAGCAGCTTGGCCGGGGAAAACTATGGCTACACCTTC. It yields the protein CASSLAGENYGYTF.

V usage is TRBV23-1 and J usage is TRBJ2-6; unclear D gene. TRBV23-1 is treated as an ORF (open reading frame) with a function not yet certain. The V end lost 0 bases, the J end lost 2 bases, and 14 bases lay between the germline ends. This CDR3 region has 18 residues. CDR3: CASSQSEYFTAGANVLTF. CDR3 in DNA: TGCGCCAGCAGTCAATCTGAGTATTTTACCGCTGGGGCCAACGTCCTGACTTTC.

The CDR3 DNA reads TGTGCCAGCAGCTTGTGGGCGGGAGGGCCTGGTACGCAGTATTTT. Translation: CASSLWAGGPGTQYF. V usage is TRBV5-6 and J usage is TRBJ2-3, with TRBD2 matching 9 bases. The CDR3 runs to 15 residues. The V and J ends lost 1 base and 8 bases, in that order; junction bases with no gene match: 8. Germline loops: CDR1 SGHDT, CDR2 YYEEEE. Variable domain in full (rest from reference TRBV5-6 and TRBJ2-3): DAGVTQSPTHLIKTRGQQVTLRCSPKSGHDTVSWYQQALGQGPQFIFQYYEEEERQRGNFPDRFSGHQFPNYSSELNVNALLLGDSALYLCASSLWAGGPGTQYFGPGTRLTVL.